This paragraph covers one T cell receptor (beta chain) sequence. Its antigen remains unidentified. This entry comes from a study of T cells in Graves' hyperthyroidism and ophthalmopathy. RNA transcripts were the template for amplifying TCR beta CDR3 regions. First-round RT-PCR of the TCR CDR3 relied on the HTBI primer set. MiXCR, run by TCRdb on the multiplex PCR reads, gives a single entry per CDR3 protein. Of a few hundred thousand distinct CDR3 sequences listed, under 20% are singletons. Overall study findings and caveats: Blood shared most expanded thyroid clonotypes above 0.001. Ophthalmopathy cases were set apart from stable hyperthyroidism by a 13 V-J model.

The authors deemed Graves' hyperthyroidism stable absent ophthalmopathy progression within 18 months. Fresh peripheral blood, about 9.9 ml, yielded the PBMCs. V shed 3 bases and J shed 4 bases, with 20 bases lying between them. CDR3 size: 16 residues. CDR1 and CDR2 from the germline V gene are DFQATT and SNEGSKA (reference sequence). The chain joins TRBV20-1 to TRBJ2-3; D might be TRBD1 or TRBD2, each matching 5 bases. Sequenced: blood. This clonotype was sampled from a woman between 18 and 29 years old with Graves' hyperthyroidism. Here the CDR3 reads CSARAPGPGRPDTQYF. The CDR3 region has the DNA TGCAGTGCTAGGGCTCCGGGACCCGGCAGGCCAGATACGCAGTATTTT.